Shown below are 32 T cell receptor beta chains from a single sample sequenced in a study of T-cell reconstitution after alpha-beta-depleted transplantation in children. Construction of the TCRbeta library involved unique molecular identifiers. MiXCR, run by TCRdb on the PCR reads, gives a single entry per CDR3 protein. The top ten hold 3.3% of the sample, which has about 540,000 distinct CDR3 sequences, approximately 16% seen once. The sample in question was PBMCs from the stem cell graft donor, obtained from the stem cell graft. The receptor source for this set is a human donor who donated a stem cell graft to a child with acute lymphoblastic leukemia.

The chain's CDR3 is CSTTGGGRDEQYF. The CDR3 DNA reads as TGCAGCACAACCGGGGGGGGTAGGGACGAGCAGTACTTC. This rearrangement joins TRBV29-1 to TRBJ2-7; 8 bases fit TRBD2. J gave up 5 bases and V 8 bases, and 11 bases lay outside the gene matches. Germline CDR1 is SQVTM and CDR2 is ANQGSEA. This CDR3 has 13 residues.

This chain uses TRBV5-1 with TRBJ1-2; D uncertain. Germline lookup yields CDR1 SGHRS and CDR2 YFSETQ. The CDR3 extends over 12 amino acids. The V end lost 4 bases, the J end lost 8 bases, and 12 bases lay between the germline ends. CDR3 DNA: TGCGCCAGCAGCGGTGAAGTTGGCGGCTACACCTTC. It specifies CASSGEVGGYTF. Supplemented by reference TRBV5-1 and TRBJ1-2, the full variable domain reads KAGVTQTPRYLIKTRGQQVTLSCSPISGHRSVSWYQQTPGQGLQFLFEYFSETQRNKGNFPGRFSGRQFSNSRSEMNVSTLELGDSALYLCASSGEVGGYTFGSGTRLTVV.

The CDR3 DNA reads as TGTGCCATCAGTGTCCCTCGGGAAAGTGGGCCAAACATTCAGTACTTC. Protein sequence: CAISVPRESGPNIQYF. The rearrangement links TRBV10-3 to TRBJ2-4; D is perhaps TRBD2 (5 bases). The V and J ends lost 4 bases and 6 bases respectively, with 19 bases between them. Germline CDR1 reads ENHRY; CDR2 reads SYGVKD. The CDR3 extends over 16 amino acids.

The J gene is TRBJ2-1, the V gene TRBV18; D is unresolved. CDR1 is KGHSH and CDR2 is LQKENI in the germline V gene. V was trimmed by 4 bases and J by 4 bases, leaving 11 bases between them. CDR3 size: 14 residues. The CDR3 coding sequence is TGTGCCAGCTCACAAGTCCCGGGTTACAATGAGCAGTTCTTC. This encodes CASSQVPGYNEQFF.

This clonotype appeared a few times. V is TRBV12-3 or TRBV12-4 and J is TRBJ2-7; D is unclear. V lost 3 bases and J lost 2, with 11 bases in between. This CDR3 contains 14 residues. Here the CDR3 DNA reads TGTGCCAGCAGTTTCTCCCCCCTAACCTACGAGCAGTACTTC. Translation gives CASSFSPLTYEQYF.

CDR3 sequence reads: CASSQGLPASSYNEQFF. The CDR3 DNA sequence: TGCGCCAGCAGCCAAGGACTACCGGCTAGCTCCTACAATGAGCAGTTCTTC. The chain combines TRBV4-1 with TRBJ2-1; D might be TRBD2 (5 bases). This CDR3 region has 17 residues. The germline V and J ends were trimmed by 1 base and 0 bases, with 13 bases remaining between them. Germline V CDR1 and CDR2: MGHRA, YSYEKL.

The gene calls are TRBV10-3 and TRBJ2-1; 7 bases match TRBD1. Germline CDR1 ENHRY, CDR2 SYGVKD. The ends lost 2 bases at V and 8 bases at J; junction bases unmatched: 6. The CDR3 runs 14 residues. The CDR3 region is CAISEGTTGYEQFF. CDR3 sequence (DNA): TGTGCCATCAGTGAGGGAACGACAGGGTATGAGCAGTTCTTC.

This clonotype was picked up many times. CDR3 residues: CASSLAGPNEQFF. The CDR3 nucleotides read TGCGCCAGCAGCCTAGCTGGGCCAAATGAGCAGTTCTTC. V usage is TRBV5-1 and J usage is TRBJ2-1; D perhaps matches TRBD2 (5 bases). The germline V and J ends were trimmed by 4 bases and 7 bases, with 12 bases remaining between them. Germline CDR1 and CDR2: SGHRS and YFSETQ. The CDR3 is 13 residues long.

This clonotype turned up a few times. The V and J genes are TRBV5-6 and TRBJ2-7; 8 bases match TRBD2. Germline CDR1 reads SGHDT; CDR2 reads YYEEEE. With V trimmed by 4 bases and J by 1 base, 13 bases remained unmatched. The CDR3 runs 17 residues. The CDR3 loop is CASSPILDSGKSYEQYF. CDR3 nucleotide sequence: TGTGCCAGCAGCCCCATCCTGGATAGCGGGAAATCCTACGAGCAGTACTTC.

The chain uses TRBV27 and TRBJ2-5; 11 bases agree with TRBD2. The CDR3 length is 15 residues. Germline values: CDR1 MNHEY, CDR2 SMNVEV (reference sequence). After removal of 7 bases from V and 2 bases from J, the junction contained 6 bases not matched to a gene. The CDR3 sequence is CASNPLAGAQETQYF. CDR3 in DNA: TGTGCCAGCAACCCACTAGCGGGAGCTCAAGAGACCCAGTACTTC.

The rearrangement uses TRBV7-8 and TRBJ2-7, with 8 nucleotides matching TRBD1. Germline assignment: CDR1 SGHVS and CDR2 FQNEAQ. The J segment lost 2 bases and the V segment lost 6 bases, leaving 9 bases of the junction unmatched. The CDR3 is 15 amino acids. CDR3 in amino acids: CASSPLRTGTYEQYF. The CDR3 DNA follows: TGTGCCAGCAGTCCCCTCAGGACAGGGACCTACGAGCAGTACTTC.

The chain joins TRBV11-2 to TRBJ2-5; 7 bases map to TRBD1. This CDR3 contains 14 residues. J gave up 4 bases and V 6 bases, and 8 bases lay outside the gene matches. Germline V gives CDR1 SGHAT, CDR2 FQNNGV. The CDR3 loop is CASSQPTGRETQYF. The CDR3 DNA is TGTGCCAGCAGTCAACCGACAGGGAGAGAGACCCAGTACTTC.

The chain joins TRBV5-1 to TRBJ2-7; TRBD1 aligns across 7 bases. The germline CDR1 and CDR2 sequences are SGHRS and YFSETQ. J lost 1 base, V lost 1 base, and 5 bases had no gene match. This CDR3 is built from 15 residues. CDR3 DNA: TGCGCCAGCAGCTTGTACCGGGACAGTTCCTACGAGCAGTACTTC. This sequence encodes CASSLYRDSSYEQYF.

This clonotype showed up many times. The J gene is TRBJ1-1, the V gene TRBV9, with D perhaps matching TRBD1 (5 bases). The germline V gene encodes CDR1 SGDLS and CDR2 YYNGEE. The CDR3 loop spans 14 amino acids. V lost 0 bases, J lost 5 bases, and 11 bases lay in between. This CDR3 is CASSVVGGVTEAFF. The CDR3 bases are TGTGCCAGCAGCGTAGTTGGGGGAGTAACTGAAGCTTTCTTT.

This clonotype has a handful of counts. CDR3 amino acids: CASSVTSGGSYEQYF. CDR3 nucleotide sequence: TGTGCCAGCAGCGTTACTAGCGGGGGTTCCTACGAGCAGTACTTC. This sequence joins TRBV9 and TRBJ2-7; 11 bases fit TRBD2. V shed 2 bases and J 1 base; nucleotides not matched to a gene: 2. From germline, CDR1 is SGDLS and CDR2 YYNGEE. This CDR3 is built from 15 residues.

This clonotype was seen more than once but under ten times. The chain employs TRBV5-1 and TRBJ2-7; perhaps TRBD1 as D (5 bases). The CDR3 is made up of 15 amino acids. Per germline, CDR1 SGHRS and CDR2 YFSETQ. V lost 4 bases, J lost 1 base, and 15 bases lay in between. CDR3 in DNA: TGCGCCAGCAGCCCCTCGGGCAGGGTTTCCTACGAGCAGTACTTC. Translated: CASSPSGRVSYEQYF.

V usage is TRBV11-2 and J usage is TRBJ2-3; no clear D gene. The CDR3 covers 14 residues. Trimming removed 0 bases from V and 1 base from J, with 5 bases in between. Germline values: CDR1 SGHAT, CDR2 FQNNGV. CDR3 sequence reads: CASSLELGTDTQYF. The CDR3 nucleotides are TGTGCCAGCAGCTTAGAGCTTGGCACAGATACGCAGTATTTT.

This clonotype occurred once. One end of the junction fails to match germline, which may point to a read error. V and J are TRBV5-1 and TRBJ2-1; 10 bases line up with TRBD2. In germline, CDR1 is SGHRS, CDR2 YFSETQ. CDR3 length: 12 amino acids. CDR3 nucleotides: TGCGCCAGCAGCCTCCCCGGGACTAGCGTGTACTTC. Translating it yields CASSLPGTSVYF.

This chain joins TRBV4-2 and TRBJ1-5, with D possibly being TRBD1 (5 bases). The ends were cut back, 0 bases at V and 5 bases at J, with 11 bases in the middle. Germline V gene lookup returns CDR1 LGHNA and CDR2 YNFKEQ. There are 15 residues in the CDR3. In nucleotides, the CDR3 is TGTGCCAGCAGCCAAGACGACGGGACGTATCAGCCCCAGCATTTT. It yields the protein CASSQDDGTYQPQHF.

The CDR3 spells CASSYHTPSGISTDTQYF. The CDR3 DNA sequence: TGTGCCAGCAGTTACCACACGCCTAGCGGAATAAGCACAGATACGCAGTATTTT. V usage is TRBV6-5 and J usage is TRBJ2-3; 7 bases fit TRBD2. This CDR3 region has 18 residues. The ends lost 2 bases at V and 0 bases at J; junction bases unmatched: 11. CDR1 MNHEY and CDR2 SVGAGI come from the germline V gene.

This chain connects TRBV28 to TRBJ2-4, with unresolved D. CDR3 length: 16 amino acids. Germline CDR1 MDHEN, CDR2 SYDVKM. V was cut by 4 bases and J by 1 base, with 14 bases left in between. Written as DNA, the CDR3 is TGTGCCAGCAGTTCCCCACGGGCTGTCGCCAAAAACATTCAGTACTTC. It encodes CASSSPRAVAKNIQYF.

The genes are TRBV5-5 and TRBJ2-5; D gene ambiguous. This CDR3 has 13 amino acids. Trimming pared 4 bases from V and 5 bases from J, leaving 12 bases between. In germline, CDR1 is SGHKS, CDR2 YYEKEE (reference sequence). CDR3 sequence: CASSRYFQETQYF. CDR3 in DNA: TGTGCCAGCAGCCGCTACTTCCAGGAGACCCAGTACTTC.

This sequence joins TRBV29-1 and TRBJ2-1; D ambiguous. The germline V gene encodes CDR1 SQVTM and CDR2 ANQGSEA. The CDR3 runs to 14 residues. V gave up 5 bases and J gave up 7 bases, with 18 bases separating them. The CDR3 region has the DNA TGCAGCGTTTTAAGGACCGGTAGTACTAATGAGCAGTTCTTC. Protein product: CSVLRTGSTNEQFF.

This clonotype was counted between two and nine times. The gene calls are TRBV4-1 and TRBJ2-1; TRBD2 aligns across 10 bases. Germline assignment: CDR1 MGHRA and CDR2 YSYEKL. J was trimmed by 1 base and V by 1 base; bases with no gene match: 25. The CDR3 has 24 residues. In DNA form, the CDR3 reads TGCGCCAGCAGCCAAGGACGAGGGGGCCTAGCGGGAGATTCGGTAGCGTATTCCTACAATGAGCAGTTCTTC. This translates into CASSQGRGGLAGDSVAYSYNEQFF.

V and J are TRBV3-1 and TRBJ2-2; 12 bases line up with TRBD2. CDR1 is LGHDT and CDR2 is YNNKEL in the germline V gene (reference sequence). Unmatched junction bases numbered 3, after V lost 1 base and J lost 6 bases. The CDR3 has 16 residues. The CDR3 DNA follows: TGTGCCAGCAGCCAAGGACTAGCGGGAGTTTCCGGGGAGCTGTTTTTT. Translating gives CASSQGLAGVSGELFF.

This clonotype has more than one count but fewer than ten. This sequence joins TRBV9 and TRBJ1-1; no firm D call. This CDR3 is 14 amino acids long. Looked up from germline, CDR1 is SGDLS and CDR2 is YYNGEE. V lost 0 bases to trimming and J lost 3 bases, with 9 bases between them. CDR3 loop: CASSVESEYTEAFF. CDR3 DNA: TGTGCCAGCAGCGTAGAATCGGAGTACACTGAAGCTTTCTTT.

The chain combines TRBV20-1 with TRBJ1-1; TRBD1 aligns across 7 bases. Germline-derived CDR1 and CDR2 are DFQATT and SNEGSKA (reference sequence). V was pared by 5 bases and J by 0 bases, with 3 bases of the junction left unmatched. The CDR3 length is 13 residues. CDR3 sequence (DNA): TGCAGTGCTCCGGGACAGATGAACACTGAAGCTTTCTTT. Its translation is CSAPGQMNTEAFF.

In its sample, this clonotype was seen a few times. J is TRBJ2-5 and V is TRBV12-3 or TRBV12-4; 11 positions match TRBD2. V trimming: 5 bases; J trimming: 4 bases; junction bases outside the gene matches: 6. The CDR3 extends over 15 amino acids. This CDR3 is CASSQTSGRGETQYF. CDR3 coding DNA: TGTGCCAGCAGTCAAACTAGCGGGAGAGGAGAGACCCAGTACTTC.

The V call is TRBV12-3 or TRBV12-4, the J call TRBJ1-1, with D uncertain. The CDR3 sequence is 13 residues long. Trimming left V 5 bases short and J 0 bases short, with 7 bases between. CDR3 region: CASSRLMNTEAFF. The CDR3, as DNA: TGTGCCAGCAGTCGCTTAATGAACACTGAAGCTTTCTTT.

This clonotype was found a few times. This chain links TRBV7-9 with TRBJ1-5; D is ambiguous. This CDR3 has 15 residues. CDR1 is SEHNR, CDR2 FQNEAQ, per germline (reference sequence). The V end was cut by 1 base, the J end by 3 bases, with 10 bases between. The CDR3: CASSLGGRFNQPQHF. CDR3 in DNA: TGTGCCAGCAGCTTAGGTGGCAGATTCAATCAGCCCCAGCATTTT.

This clonotype came up a few times. The chain employs TRBV19 and TRBJ2-2; D is unresolved. Germline V CDR1 and CDR2: LNHDA, SQIVND (reference sequence). Trimming stripped 5 bases from V and 7 bases from J, with 8 bases between. The CDR3 has 12 amino acids. The CDR3 spells CASSYVYGELFF. The CDR3 DNA follows: TGTGCCAGTAGTTATGTGTACGGGGAGCTGTTTTTT.

In this sample, this clonotype turned up a few times. The J gene is TRBJ2-2, the V gene TRBV24-1, with 7 bases matching TRBD1. Germline CDR1 and CDR2: KGHDR and SFDVKD. V shed 3 bases, J shed 1 base, and the junction held 4 bases outside the gene matches. The CDR3 spans 16 residues. CDR3 DNA: TGTGCCACCAGTGATCCAACAGGGGAGAACACCGGGGAGCTGTTTTTT. Residues: CATSDPTGENTGELFF.